Presented here are 21 T cell receptor beta chains from one specimen sequenced in a study of human T cells and chemical hapten exposure. TCRdb re-derived calls from the RACE reads in MiXCR, one entry per CDR3 protein. This repertoire shows more than 90,000 distinct CDR3 sequences, approximately 10% found once; its top ten account for about 3%. Time point of the sample: patch test 2, 6 weeks after DPC sensitization. Treatment here: therapeutic diphenylcyclopropenone sensitization with weekly scalp DPC. The specimen was whole blood, collected in connection with sensitization to the hapten diphenylcyclopropenone (DPC). Receptor source: a woman aged 40 to 55 with alopecia areata. Some clones in this sample may be carry-over from other donors' samples.

This clonotype was seen many times. The rearrangement joins TRBV7-9 to TRBJ1-1; no definite D call. The ends were cut back, 5 bases at V and 3 bases at J, with 16 bases in the middle. Germline loops: CDR1 SEHNR, CDR2 FQNEAQ (reference sequence). The CDR3 spans 15 residues. The CDR3 is CASSDVLAVDTEAFF. The CDR3 nucleotides are TGTGCCAGCAGCGATGTACTGGCCGTTGACACTGAAGCTTTCTTT.

The sample holds a few counts of this clonotype. V gene TRBV27 combines with J gene TRBJ2-6, with 10 nucleotides matching TRBD2. This CDR3 comprises 14 residues. CDR1 is MNHEY and CDR2 is SMNVEV in the germline V gene (reference sequence). V lost 6 bases, J lost 10 bases, and 6 bases stayed unmatched. DNA for the CDR3: TGTGCCAGCAGGTCCATAGCGGGGGGAAACGTCCTGACTTTC. It is translated as CASRSIAGGNVLTF.

This clonotype occurred many times. V and J are TRBV20-1 and TRBJ2-7, with D tentatively TRBD1 or TRBD2 (7 bases each). Germline V gene lookup returns CDR1 DFQATT and CDR2 SNEGSKA (reference sequence). V gave up 0 bases and J gave up 4 bases, with 13 bases separating them. CDR3 length: 14 amino acids. CDR3 sequence reads: CSARERQGGYEQYF. The CDR3 DNA sequence: TGCAGTGCTAGAGAACGACAGGGAGGGTACGAGCAGTACTTC.

The chain combines TRBV18 with TRBJ2-7; D remains ambiguous. The germline V and J ends were trimmed by 3 bases and 3 bases, with 9 bases remaining between them. The CDR3 loop spans 13 amino acids. CDR1 and CDR2 from the germline V gene are KGHSH and LQKENI. The CDR3 DNA follows: TGTGCCAGCTCACCTTTCTCCCTCTACGAGCAGTACTTC. Amino acid sequence: CASSPFSLYEQYF.

This clonotype has ten or more counts. This sequence joins TRBV20-1 and TRBJ2-7; 8 bases fit TRBD2. This CDR3 is 14 amino acids long. Germline CDR1 reads DFQATT; CDR2 reads SNEGSKA (reference sequence). V lost 1 base to trimming and J lost 5 bases; unmatched junction nucleotides: 7. The CDR3 bases are TGCAGTGCTAGAGTGTCGGGAGGGAGCCACGAGCAGTACTTC. It translates to CSARVSGGSHEQYF.

The chain combines TRBV7-2 with TRBJ2-5, with 11 bases that match TRBD2. Per germline, CDR1 SGHTA and CDR2 FQGNSA. The CDR3 runs to 16 residues. The junction had 6 bases not matched to a gene; V was cut back by 5 bases and J by 1 base. The CDR3 DNA is TGTGCCAGCAGCCCCAGGACTAGCGGGCGCCAAGAGACCCAGTACTTC. Protein sequence: CASSPRTSGRQETQYF.

The chain uses TRBV6-6 and TRBJ2-2; TRBD1 matches 9 bases. Germline assignment: CDR1 MNHNY and CDR2 SVGAGI (reference sequence). V lost 3 bases, J lost 5 bases, and 16 bases stayed unmatched. The CDR3 runs 19 residues. CDR3 region: CASSYSPRKTDRGTGELFF. CDR3 sequence (DNA): TGTGCCAGCAGTTATAGTCCCCGCAAGACGGACAGGGGAACCGGGGAGCTGTTTTTT.

This clonotype has ten or more counts. J is TRBJ1-1 and V is TRBV11-1; D call uncertain. This CDR3 contains 11 residues. Germline loops: CDR1 SGHAT, CDR2 FQDESV (reference sequence). Trimming pared 1 base from V and 3 bases from J, leaving 0 bases between. The CDR3 region is CASSLDTEAFF. The CDR3 coding sequence is TGTGCCAGCAGCTTAGACACTGAAGCTTTCTTT. Filled out from reference TRBV11-1 and TRBJ1-1, the complete variable domain reads EAEVAQSPRYKITEKSQAVAFWCDPISGHATLYWYRQILGQGPELLVQFQDESVVDDSQLPKDRFSAERLKGVDSTLKIQPAELGDSAMYLCASSLDTEAFFGQGTRLTVV.

The sample holds many counts of this clonotype. The rearrangement joins TRBV7-2 to TRBJ2-1; D gene uncertain. Looked up from germline, CDR1 is SGHTA and CDR2 is FQGNSA. The V end lost 5 bases, the J end lost 7 bases, and 12 bases lay between the germline ends. CDR3 size: 13 residues. CDR3 sequence (DNA): TGTGCCAGCAGCCCCGGATCTGGAAATGAGCAGTTCTTC. Protein: CASSPGSGNEQFF.

The genes are TRBV20-1 and TRBJ1-1, with unresolved D. Trimming removed 2 bases from V and 5 bases from J, with 18 bases in between. The CDR3 totals 15 residues. Germline assignment: CDR1 DFQATT and CDR2 SNEGSKA (reference sequence). CDR3 residues: CSARSPPLLSTEAFF. CDR3 DNA: TGCAGTGCTAGATCCCCGCCCCTTCTCTCTACTGAAGCTTTCTTT.

This clonotype was detected a few times. The V gene is TRBV6-5, the J gene TRBJ1-5, with D hard to call. Trimming took 5 bases from V and 0 from J, leaving 14 bases between them. From germline, CDR1 is MNHEY and CDR2 SVGAGI. The CDR3 consists of 16 residues. This CDR3 reads CASSPLGWDSNQPQHF. For the CDR3, the DNA is TGTGCCAGCAGTCCGCTTGGGTGGGATAGCAATCAGCCCCAGCATTTT.

This clonotype was counted only a few times. CDR3 DNA sequence: TGTGCCAGCAGGGGCCGGGGAGGGCGACCTGCGTCCTACGAGCAGTACTTC. It is translated as CASRGRGGRPASYEQYF. The V gene is TRBV6-5, the J gene TRBJ2-7; 7 nucleotides align to TRBD2. In germline, CDR1 is MNHEY, CDR2 SVGAGI. Trimming removed 6 bases from V and 1 base from J; junction bases left unmatched: 15. The CDR3 has 17 amino acids.

This chain joins TRBV7-7 and TRBJ2-2; either TRBD1 or TRBD2 may fit D (5 bases each). CDR1 is SSHAT and CDR2 is FNYEAQ in the germline V gene (reference sequence). CDR3 size: 13 residues. Here the CDR3 reads CASSTGGPGELFF. The CDR3 nucleotides read TGTGCTAGCTCTACAGGAGGTCCCGGGGAGCTGTTTTTT.

This clonotype was detected ten times or more. The chain combines TRBV20-1 with TRBJ2-7; TRBD2 agrees at 14 bases. V was pared by 6 bases and J by 6 bases, with 7 bases of the junction left unmatched. Germline CDR1 DFQATT, CDR2 SNEGSKA (reference sequence). The CDR3 is 14 amino acids. The CDR3 here is CSARGLAGASEQYF. CDR3 nucleotides: TGCAGTGCCCGGGGACTAGCGGGAGCCTCCGAGCAGTACTTC.

This clonotype was found a few times. V gene TRBV10-3 combines with J gene TRBJ2-7, with D perhaps TRBD2 (6 bases). V shed 10 bases and J shed 3 bases, with 16 bases lying between them. Looked up from germline, CDR1 is ENHRY and CDR2 is SYGVKD. The CDR3 consists of 13 residues. In nucleotides, the CDR3 is TGTGCCACCCGGGAACTAGCCTTCTACGAGCAGTACTTC. Protein product: CATRELAFYEQYF.

The gene calls are TRBV19 and TRBJ2-7; TRBD2 aligns across 8 bases. V gave up 5 bases and J gave up 0 bases; unmatched junction bases: 6. CDR3 size: 15 residues. The germline gives CDR1 LNHDA, CDR2 SQIVND (reference sequence). CDR3 protein: CASSPLAGSSYEQYF. CDR3 bases: TGTGCCAGTAGTCCTCTAGCGGGTAGCTCCTACGAGCAGTACTTC.

The chain uses TRBV14 and TRBJ2-7; TRBD1 might be the D (8 bases). CDR1 and CDR2 from the germline V gene are SGHDN and FVKESK. Trimming pared 6 bases from V and 5 bases from J, leaving 20 bases between. The CDR3 has 15 amino acids. In DNA form, the CDR3 reads TGTGCCAGCAGTCAACAGGGGGGGGTAAGGAACGAGCAGTACTTC. It encodes CASSQQGGVRNEQYF.

This clonotype was seen many times. The chain has TRBV7-9 and TRBJ1-1; D ambiguous. The CDR3 has 11 amino acids. With 8 bases removed from V and 8 bases from J, the gap between germline ends came to 12 bases. Germline loops: CDR1 SEHNR, CDR2 FQNEAQ (reference sequence). The CDR3 here is CASADSREAFF. CDR3 nucleotide sequence: TGTGCCAGCGCAGATAGCAGGGAAGCTTTCTTT.

This clonotype has more than one count but fewer than ten. The V call is TRBV6-5, the J call TRBJ1-6; 7 bases agree with TRBD1. This CDR3 is built from 16 residues. In germline, CDR1 is MNHEY, CDR2 SVGAGI. V was clipped by 4 bases and J by 9 bases; unmatched bases: 12. CDR3 sequence (DNA): TGTGCCAGCAGTTCACCGCTGACAGGGTTGGGTTCACCCCTCCACTTT. Translation gives CASSSPLTGLGSPLHF.

This clonotype was seen a few times. J is TRBJ2-1 and V is TRBV14, with a possible D match to TRBD1 (6 bases). Trimming shortened V by 1 base and J by 8 bases, and 18 bases separated the two germline ends. This CDR3 has 16 residues. CDR1 SGHDN and CDR2 FVKESK come from the germline V gene. The CDR3 DNA reads as TGTGCCAGCAGCCAAGTGGGCAGGGGCTTGGTTGATGAGCAGTTCTTC. It yields the protein CASSQVGRGLVDEQFF.

This chain connects TRBV11-2 to TRBJ2-1, with 10 bases matching TRBD2. V lost 4 bases and J lost 11; bases outside the gene matches: 11. Germline V gene sequence: CDR1 SGHAT, CDR2 FQNNGV. The CDR3 loop spans 15 amino acids. CDR3 amino acids: CASSSPLAGDPKQFF. CDR3 DNA: TGTGCCAGCAGCTCGCCTCTAGCGGGAGACCCAAAGCAGTTCTTC. The full variable domain, its missing parts supplied by reference TRBV11-2 and TRBJ2-1, is EAGVAQSPRYKIIEKRQSVAFWCNPISGHATLYWYQQILGQGPKLLIQFQNNGVVDDSQLPKDRFSAERLKGVDSTLKIQPAKLEDSAVYLCASSSPLAGDPKQFFGPGTRLTVL.